Listed below are T cell receptor beta chains from one sample, sequenced in a study of CD8+CD57+ T cells in acquired aplastic anemia. TCRdb passed the reads through MiXCR, listing each CDR3 protein once. The sample consists of 170,000 or so distinct CDR3 sequences, 40% to 60% of them appearing once. The sequenced sample consisted of sorted CD4+, CD8+, or CD8+CD57+ T cells (not recorded which) from PBMCs. The receptor set was obtained from a human donor with aplastic anemia. Both conserved end residues are part of each CDR3. A D gene is named only where the DNA matches it firmly. A row's size may be missing; if present it is once, few, many or a size class.

d_call: TRBD1
v_call: TRBV11-2
clone_size: many
j_call: TRBJ1-1
cdr3_aa: CASSWGQDLNTEAFF
cdr3_nt: TGTGCCAGCAGCTGGGGACAGGATCTGAACACTGAAGCTTTCTTT

d_call: .
v_call: TRBV5-4
clone_size: .
j_call: TRBJ2-7
cdr3_aa: CASSPLTGFDEQYF
cdr3_nt: TGTGCCAGCAGCCCACTCACAGGTTTCGACGAGCAGTACTTC

d_call: .
v_call: TRBV2
clone_size: many
j_call: TRBJ1-2
cdr3_aa: CASTVVAGQKIYGYTF
cdr3_nt: TGTGCCAGCACCGTCGTGGCCGGACAGAAGATCTATGGCTACACCTTC

d_call: .
v_call: TRBV7-6
clone_size: .
j_call: TRBJ2-7
cdr3_aa: CASSPEVYEQYF
cdr3_nt: TGTGCCAGCAGCCCCGAGGTGTACGAGCAGTACTTC

d_call: .
v_call: TRBV7-9
clone_size: .
j_call: TRBJ2-7
cdr3_aa: CASARVTYEQYF
cdr3_nt: TGTGCAAGCGCTAGAGTAACCTACGAGCAGTACTTC

d_call: .
v_call: TRBV20-1
clone_size: .
j_call: TRBJ1-1
cdr3_aa: CSASIAGVHGGTEAFF
cdr3_nt: TGCAGTGCTAGCATAGCAGGAGTGCATGGGGGCACTGAAGCTTTCTTT

d_call: .
v_call: TRBV9
clone_size: .
j_call: TRBJ1-2
cdr3_aa: CASSPEGGRGYTF
cdr3_nt: TGTGCCAGCAGCCCAGAGGGGGGGCGAGGCTACACCTTC

d_call: .
v_call: TRBV29-1
clone_size: .
j_call: TRBJ1-5
cdr3_aa: CSVGEDTNQPQHF
cdr3_nt: TGCAGCGTTGGGGAGGACACTAATCAGCCCCAGCATTTT

d_call: .
v_call: TRBV29-1
clone_size: .
j_call: TRBJ2-7
cdr3_aa: CSFPVGRGGEQYF
cdr3_nt: TGCAGCTTCCCCGTGGGCAGGGGGGGTGAGCAGTACTTC

d_call: .
v_call: TRBV7-9
clone_size: many
j_call: TRBJ2-2
cdr3_aa: CASSGGTAGPGELFF
cdr3_nt: TGTGCCAGCAGCGGAGGGACAGCTGGTCCCGGGGAGCTGTTTTTT

d_call: TRBD1
v_call: TRBV5-1
clone_size: many
j_call: TRBJ2-2
cdr3_aa: CASSADRGHGELFF
cdr3_nt: TGCGCCAGCAGCGCGGACAGGGGGCACGGGGAGCTGTTTTTT

d_call: .
v_call: TRBV12-3/TRBV12-4
clone_size: .
j_call: TRBJ2-3
cdr3_aa: CASSSNLGVISGANTQYF
cdr3_nt: TGTGCCAGCAGTTCAAACCTCGGGGTGATTTCAGGGGCAAATACGCAGTATTTT

d_call: .
v_call: TRBV20-1
clone_size: many
j_call: TRBJ1-1
cdr3_aa: CSAREDTLNTEAFF
cdr3_nt: TGCAGTGCTAGAGAGGACACTCTCAACACTGAAGCTTTCTTT

d_call: .
v_call: TRBV7-3
clone_size: many
j_call: TRBJ2-2
cdr3_aa: CASRRGTGELFF
cdr3_nt: TGTGCCAGCAGGAGGGGGACCGGGGAGCTGTTTTTT

d_call: TRBD2
v_call: TRBV9
clone_size: many
j_call: TRBJ2-1
cdr3_aa: CASSALAGESNEQFF
cdr3_nt: TGTGCCAGCAGCGCCCTAGCGGGAGAGTCTAATGAGCAGTTCTTC

d_call: TRBD1
v_call: TRBV19
clone_size: .
j_call: TRBJ1-4
cdr3_aa: CASSPPPGQGYEKLFF
cdr3_nt: TGTGCCAGTAGTCCGCCCCCGGGACAGGGGTATGAAAAACTGTTTTTT

d_call: .
v_call: TRBV7-9
clone_size: .
j_call: TRBJ2-5
cdr3_aa: CASSLGVPGRRGTQYF
cdr3_nt: TGTGCCAGCAGCCTAGGGGTTCCGGGGCGTCGAGGGACCCAGTACTTC

d_call: .
v_call: TRBV20-1
clone_size: many
j_call: TRBJ2-1
cdr3_aa: CSATALQALTYEQFF
cdr3_nt: TGCAGTGCTACGGCTCTACAAGCCTTGACCTATGAGCAGTTCTTC

d_call: .
v_call: TRBV2
clone_size: few
j_call: TRBJ2-7
cdr3_aa: CASSGGSIHEQYF
cdr3_nt: TGTGCCAGCAGTGGAGGGAGTATCCACGAGCAGTACTTC

d_call: TRBD1
v_call: TRBV7-4
clone_size: many
j_call: TRBJ1-2
cdr3_aa: CASRFRTGAYGYTF
cdr3_nt: TGTGCCAGCAGATTCCGGACAGGGGCTTATGGCTACACCTTC

d_call: TRBD1
v_call: TRBV29-1
clone_size: .
j_call: TRBJ2-3
cdr3_aa: CSLETPGDPGTDAQYF
cdr3_nt: TGCAGCCTTGAAACGCCAGGGGACCCAGGGACAGATGCGCAGTATTTT

d_call: .
v_call: TRBV2
clone_size: .
j_call: TRBJ2-3
cdr3_aa: CASSLWGGSTDTQYF
cdr3_nt: TGTGCCAGCAGTTTATGGGGGGGCAGCACAGATACGCAGTATTTT

d_call: .
v_call: TRBV6-1
clone_size: many
j_call: TRBJ2-7
cdr3_aa: CASTPGQGNYEQYF
cdr3_nt: TGTGCCAGCACCCCGGGGCAGGGGAACTACGAGCAGTACTTC

d_call: .
v_call: TRBV24-1
clone_size: .
j_call: TRBJ2-3
cdr3_aa: CATATGSTDTQYF
cdr3_nt: TGTGCCACCGCCACAGGGAGCACAGATACGCAGTATTTT

d_call: .
v_call: TRBV24-1
clone_size: .
j_call: TRBJ2-3
cdr3_aa: CATSDLGSGTGYTDTQYF
cdr3_nt: TGTGCCACCAGTGATTTAGGTAGCGGGACAGGGTACACAGATACGCAGTATTTT

d_call: .
v_call: TRBV7-6
clone_size: many
j_call: TRBJ2-3
cdr3_aa: CASSLAPGTRATDTQYF
cdr3_nt: TGTGCCAGCAGCTTAGCGCCTGGGACCCGGGCGACCGATACGCAGTATTTT

d_call: TRBD1
v_call: TRBV6-2/TRBV6-3
clone_size: .
j_call: TRBJ2-7
cdr3_aa: CASSYSRDRGDYEQYF
cdr3_nt: TGTGCCAGCAGTTACTCCAGGGACAGGGGGGATTACGAGCAGTACTTC